Below, 19 T cell receptor beta chains from the same sample are listed, as sequenced in a study of shared clonotypes between healthy human individuals. Profiled with immunoSEQ multiplex PCR; TCRdb holds only in-frame clones, not every one. This sample has roughly 1,500,000 clones, with just under 99% found just once. Material: naive CD4+ T cells sorted from blood. Specified subset: CD45RA+ positively selected. All receptors derive from a man aged 25-45 years in good health.

The V and J genes are TRBV2 and TRBJ2-3; D remains ambiguous. Trimming pared 0 bases from V and 5 bases from J, leaving 6 bases between. CDR3 length equals 13 residues. Germline V gives CDR1 SNHLY, CDR2 FYNNEI. The CDR3 reads CASSEALRDTQYF. CDR3 in DNA: TGTGCCAGCAGTGAAGCGTTGCGAGATACGCAGTATTTT.

The CDR3 sequence: CASSQLWRGHYEQYF. CDR3 sequence (DNA): TGTGCCAGCAGTCAGCTCTGGCGGGGGCACTACGAGCAGTACTTC. The chain couples TRBV27 to TRBJ2-7; D might be TRBD2 (7 bases). V dropped 5 bases and J dropped 3 bases, with 17 bases sitting between them. The CDR3 covers 15 residues. Germline V CDR1 and CDR2: MNHEY, SMNVEV (reference sequence).

V and J are TRBV19 and TRBJ2-4; D ambiguous. This CDR3 has 14 amino acids. Per the germline V gene, CDR1 is LNHDA and CDR2 is SQIVND (reference sequence). Trimming pared 6 bases from V and 0 bases from J, leaving 9 bases between. As DNA, the CDR3 is TGTGCCAGTAGCCGCCAGGTAGCCAAAAACATTCAGTACTTC. This gives the protein CASSRQVAKNIQYF.

The V call is TRBV25-1, the J call TRBJ2-1; D gene unclear. The CDR3 spans 14 residues. In germline, CDR1 is MGHDK, CDR2 SYGVNS. V was cut by 1 base and J by 6 bases, with 10 bases left in between. The CDR3 DNA is TGTGCCAGCAGTGAATTGAGGCCGGGCAATGAGCAGTTCTTC. This codes for CASSELRPGNEQFF.

The chain combines TRBV2 with TRBJ1-4; 7 bases match TRBD1. Germline CDR1 is SNHLY and CDR2 is FYNNEI. CDR3 length: 14 amino acids. V lost 5 bases and J lost 3; bases outside the gene matches: 3. The chain's CDR3 is CASSRGRANEKLFF. The CDR3 DNA sequence: TGTGCCAGCAGTAGGGGGCGTGCTAATGAAAAACTGTTTTTT.

Note on this clone: The junction differs from germline at one of its ends, possibly a read error. The chain carries TRBV7-2 and TRBJ1-4, with a tentative D call TRBD1 (5 bases). Germline CDR1 SGHTA, CDR2 FQGNSA. This CDR3 spans 15 amino acids. The CDR3 bases are TGTGCCAGCAGCTTAGAGGGGCCGAGGGTTGAACAACTGTTTTTT. Amino acid sequence: CASSLEGPRVEQLFF.

The chain joins TRBV11-3 to TRBJ2-2, with TRBD1 matching 7 bases. The CDR3 length is 17 residues. CDR1 and CDR2 (germline): SGHNT, YENEEA. After removal of 4 bases from V and 1 base from J, the junction contained 9 bases not matched to a gene. The CDR3 coding sequence is TGTGCCAGCAGCTCGCTCCCGGGACAGAGGAACACCGGGGAGCTGTTTTTT. Translated, it gives CASSSLPGQRNTGELFF.

The chain has TRBV5-8 and TRBJ2-7; a possible D gene is TRBD1 (6 bases). The CDR3 loop spans 15 amino acids. Germline CDR1 and CDR2: SGHTS and YDEGEE. Deletions cut 0 bases from V and 2 bases from J, with 12 bases between. DNA for the CDR3: TGTGCCAGCAGCTTGGGACAGGACCCTGCCTACGAGCAGTACTTC. Protein product: CASSLGQDPAYEQYF.

Regarding this clone: Distinct nucleotide sequences in the sample also encode this CDR3. The J gene is TRBJ2-5, the V gene TRBV5-4, with 10 bases aligning to TRBD2. V lost 2 bases, J lost 2 bases, and 3 bases stayed unmatched. Germline CDR1 SGHNT, CDR2 YYREEE (reference sequence). The CDR3 length is 15 residues. In DNA, the CDR3 is TGTGCCAGCAGCTTCCTAGCGGGGGTACAAGAGACCCAGTACTTC. Its protein product is CASSFLAGVQETQYF.

The chain has TRBV27 and TRBJ2-1; 12 bases are a match to TRBD2. Trimming removed 6 bases from V and 7 bases from J; junction bases left unmatched: 7. CDR3 length: 15 residues. CDR1 is MNHEY, CDR2 SMNVEV, per germline (reference sequence). The CDR3 DNA reads TGTGCCAGCAGGGCTAGCGGGAGGGCGCCGAATGAGCAGTTCTTC. This gives the protein CASRASGRAPNEQFF.

Notes on this clone: Other DNA variants within this sample encode the same CDR3. J is TRBJ2-3 and V is TRBV6-5, with D hard to call. Germline V lookup: CDR1 MNHEY, CDR2 SVGAGI. This CDR3 has 11 amino acids. V gave up 6 bases and J gave up 1 base, with 2 bases separating them. CDR3 coding DNA: TGTGCCAGCAGACGCACAGATACGCAGTATTTT. Its translation is CASRRTDTQYF.

The chain carries TRBV28 and TRBJ2-1; a weak D match, TRBD1 (6 bases). The V end lost 10 bases, the J end lost 9 bases, and 16 bases lay between the germline ends. This CDR3 region has 12 residues. The germline V gene encodes CDR1 MDHEN and CDR2 SYDVKM. Here the CDR3 DNA reads TGTGCCACAAAGCCACGCAGGGGTGAGCAGTTCTTC. Its translation: CATKPRRGEQFF.

The rearrangement links TRBV6-5 to TRBJ2-7; D perhaps matches TRBD2 (6 bases). This CDR3 region has 15 residues. The V end lost 6 bases, the J end lost 5 bases, and 20 bases lay between the germline ends. The germline gives CDR1 MNHEY, CDR2 SVGAGI. The CDR3 sequence is CASSRQLARAHEQYF. CDR3 coding DNA: TGTGCCAGCAGCCGGCAACTAGCCAGAGCCCACGAGCAGTACTTC.

Comments on this clone: In the same sample, other DNA sequences code for this CDR3. The chain couples TRBV2 to TRBJ2-7; no reliable D call. This CDR3 is 15 amino acids long. Per germline, CDR1 SNHLY and CDR2 FYNNEI. Deletions cut 3 bases from V and 0 bases from J, with 12 bases between. The CDR3 bases are TGTGCCAGCAGTGAGGGAAGGACCCTCTCCTACGAGCAGTACTTC. Translation gives CASSEGRTLSYEQYF.

About this clone itself: The sample contains more than one DNA sequence encoding this CDR3. The V and J genes are TRBV10-3 and TRBJ2-2; D not certain. CDR1 and CDR2 (germline): ENHRY, SYGVKD. V was pared by 0 bases and J by 1 base, with 0 bases between. This CDR3 has 13 amino acids. CDR3 DNA: TGTGCCATCAGTGAGTCGAACACCGGGGAGCTGTTTTTT. Its translation: CAISESNTGELFF.

The V and J genes are TRBV5-1 and TRBJ2-3; 9 nucleotides align to TRBD1. With V trimmed by 0 bases and J by 4 bases, 9 bases remained unmatched. This CDR3 is built from 17 residues. The germline V gene encodes CDR1 SGHRS and CDR2 YFSETQ. The CDR3 spells CASSLARTGEIPDTQYF. The CDR3 coding sequence is TGCGCCAGCAGCTTGGCAAGGACAGGGGAGATCCCAGATACGCAGTATTTT.

The chain carries TRBV28 and TRBJ1-4; no firm D call. V shed 2 bases and J shed 0 bases, with 7 bases lying between them. This CDR3 contains 15 residues. Germline V gene lookup returns CDR1 MDHEN and CDR2 SYDVKM. The CDR3 coding sequence is TGTGCCAGCAGTTTAACAGATGCAACTAATGAAAAACTGTTTTTT. Protein: CASSLTDATNEKLFF.

This chain joins TRBV7-2 and TRBJ2-7, with D possibly being TRBD2 (6 bases). CDR3 length: 14 residues. Germline V CDR1 and CDR2: SGHTA, FQGNSA. The V end lost 7 bases, the J end lost 2 bases, and 15 bases lay between the germline ends. For the CDR3, the DNA is TGTGCCAGCACCCGATGGGACTCTGCCTACGAGCAGTACTTC. Protein: CASTRWDSAYEQYF.

This chain joins TRBV6-6 and TRBJ1-5; possible D gene TRBD1, 5 bases. This CDR3 region has 14 residues. Germline V gives CDR1 MNHNY, CDR2 SVGAGI (reference sequence). Trimming shortened V by 6 bases and J by 1 base, and 10 bases separated the two germline ends. CDR3 sequence reads: CASRGTGSNQPQHF. CDR3 in DNA: TGTGCCAGCAGGGGGACGGGGAGCAATCAGCCCCAGCATTTT.